Following are 5 T cell receptor beta chains from one sample sequenced in a study of siplizumab effects on memory and regulatory T cells. Sequencing was performed with immunoSEQ multiplex PCR; in TCRdb, only in-frame clones are kept and a portion is missing. The sample contains 50,000 to 70,000 clones, 90% to 97% of which appear only once. Sequencing was performed on naive CD8+ T cells sorted from blood. These receptors were taken from a human donor in good health.

The chain has TRBV10-2 and TRBJ2-1; D is perhaps TRBD2 (7 bases). The V end was cut by 2 bases, the J end by 8 bases, with 16 bases between. Germline CDR1 and CDR2: WSHSY and SAAADI. CDR3 length: 15 amino acids. The CDR3 region is CASSEILGGAYEQFF. CDR3 bases: TGCGCCAGCAGTGAGATTTTAGGGGGGGCCTATGAGCAGTTCTTC.

The chain uses TRBV7-7 and TRBJ2-2; TRBD1 is a possible D gene (6 bases). Germline V gives CDR1 SSHAT, CDR2 FNYEAQ (reference sequence). V was pared by 5 bases and J by 7 bases, with 11 bases between. CDR3 size: 13 residues. The CDR3 sequence: CASSQDSYGELFF. The CDR3 DNA reads TGTGCCAGCAGCCAGGACAGCTACGGGGAGCTGTTTTTT.

The chain links TRBV9 to TRBJ1-6; TRBD1 agrees at 10 bases. The CDR3 spans 14 residues. Trimming at V came to 0 bases and at J to 11 bases, leaving 2 bases not matched to a gene. Per the germline V gene, CDR1 is SGDLS and CDR2 is YYNGEE. The CDR3 region is CASSVGTGGPPLHF. In nucleotides, the CDR3 is TGTGCCAGCAGCGTAGGGACAGGGGGTCCACCCCTCCACTTT.

The chain has TRBV6-5 and TRBJ2-2; D is ambiguous. The germline V gene encodes CDR1 MNHEY and CDR2 SVGAGI. The CDR3 is 13 amino acids. Trimming stripped 0 bases from V and 5 bases from J, with 4 bases between. In DNA form, the CDR3 reads TGTGCCAGCAGTTACTCCGTAACCGGGGAGCTGTTTTTT. This translates into CASSYSVTGELFF.

V gene TRBV9 combines with J gene TRBJ2-1; D might be TRBD1 or TRBD2, each matching 5 bases. Trimming took off 4 bases at V and 4 bases at J, with 21 bases between the two ends. Germline V gene lookup returns CDR1 SGDLS and CDR2 YYNGEE. The length of the CDR3 is 17 residues. The CDR3 nucleotides read TGTGCCAGCAGCTACCGGGACCCCGATGGCCTTTACAATGAGCAGTTCTTC. As protein: CASSYRDPDGLYNEQFF.